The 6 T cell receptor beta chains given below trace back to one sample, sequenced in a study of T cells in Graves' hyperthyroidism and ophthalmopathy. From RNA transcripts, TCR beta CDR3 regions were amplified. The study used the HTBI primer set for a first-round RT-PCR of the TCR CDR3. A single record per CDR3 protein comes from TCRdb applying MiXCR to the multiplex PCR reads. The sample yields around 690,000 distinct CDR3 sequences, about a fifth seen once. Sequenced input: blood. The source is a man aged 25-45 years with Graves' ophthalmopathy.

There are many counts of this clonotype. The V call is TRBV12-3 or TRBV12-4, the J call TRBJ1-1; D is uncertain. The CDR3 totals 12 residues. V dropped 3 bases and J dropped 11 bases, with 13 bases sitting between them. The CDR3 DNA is TGTGCCAGCAGTTTTGCGCAAGGAGTGGCTTTCTTT. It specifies CASSFAQGVAFF.

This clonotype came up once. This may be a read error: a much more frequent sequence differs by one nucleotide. As DNA, the CDR3 is TGTGCCAGCAGCCTACAGGGGAACGGATGCAATGAGCAGTTCTTC. It specifies CASSLQGNGCNEQFF. This sequence joins TRBV11-2 and TRBJ2-1; 7 bases are shared with TRBD1. The V gene end was trimmed by 5 bases and the J gene end by 6 bases; junction bases not matched to a gene: 10. The CDR3 has 15 residues. The germline V gene has CDR1 SGHAT and CDR2 FQNNGV.

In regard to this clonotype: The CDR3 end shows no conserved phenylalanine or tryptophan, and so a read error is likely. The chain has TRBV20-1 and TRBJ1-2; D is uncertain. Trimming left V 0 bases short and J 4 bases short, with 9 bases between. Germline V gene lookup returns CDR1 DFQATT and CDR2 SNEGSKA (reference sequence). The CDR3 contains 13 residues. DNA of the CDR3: TGCAGTGCTAGAGATCCTGAGAGCTATGGCTACACCCTC. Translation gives CSARDPESYGYTL.

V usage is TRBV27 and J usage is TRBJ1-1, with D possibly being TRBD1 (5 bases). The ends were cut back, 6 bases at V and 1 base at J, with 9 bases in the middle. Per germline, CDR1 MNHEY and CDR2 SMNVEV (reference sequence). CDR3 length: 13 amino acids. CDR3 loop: CASRRGRNTEAFF. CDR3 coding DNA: TGTGCCAGCAGAAGGGGCAGGAACACTGAAGCTTTCTTT.

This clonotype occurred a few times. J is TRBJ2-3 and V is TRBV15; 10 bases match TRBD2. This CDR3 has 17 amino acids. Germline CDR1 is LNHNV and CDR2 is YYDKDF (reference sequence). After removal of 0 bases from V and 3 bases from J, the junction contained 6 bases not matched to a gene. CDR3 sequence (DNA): TGTGCCACCAGCAGAGATTTAGCGGGAGGTCGTACAGATACGCAGTATTTT. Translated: CATSRDLAGGRTDTQYF.

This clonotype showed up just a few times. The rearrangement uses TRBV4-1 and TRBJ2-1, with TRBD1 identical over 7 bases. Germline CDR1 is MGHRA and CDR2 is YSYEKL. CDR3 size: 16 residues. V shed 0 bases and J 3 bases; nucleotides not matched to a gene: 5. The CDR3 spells CASSQDTTGFYNEQFF. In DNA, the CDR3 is TGCGCCAGCAGCCAAGATACGACAGGGTTCTACAATGAGCAGTTCTTC.